A few counts support the clone carrying this T cell receptor (beta chain). Authors' analysis steps: Researchers report that nucleated cell counts were estimated from reference gene primer amplification. The table came from immunoSEQ multiplex PCR; TCRdb's copy has only in-frame clones and leaves some out. D and trimming were read from the DNA, whereas the V and J calls and clone size are those reported in that table. In the table there are approximately 460,000 clones, about 88% of which are singletons. V dropped 6 bases and J dropped 8 bases, with 13 bases sitting between them. From germline, CDR1 is SQVTM and CDR2 ANQGSEA. The CDR3 loop spans 11 amino acids. This sample is drawn from a study of blood T cell repertoires in COVID-19. Study as a whole: Samples came from the United States, Italy and Spain, spanning acute and convalescent COVID-19.

The sequencing input was peripheral blood. This sequence was found in a man between 18 and 29 years old with COVID-19, enrolled during active disease. V gene TRBV29-1 combines with J gene TRBJ1-2, with a weak D call TRBD1 (5 bases). CDR3 sequence (DNA): TGCAGCGTACTTCAGGGTAGCGGCTACACCTTC. Protein sequence: CSVLQGSGYTF. Drawing the rest from reference TRBV29-1 and TRBJ1-2, the complete variable domain is SAVISQKPSRDICQRGTSLTIQCQVDSQVTMMFWYRQQPGQSLTLIATANQGSEATYESGFVIDKFPISRPNLTFSTLTVSNMSPEDSSIYLCSVLQGSGYTFGSGTRLTVV.